This T cell receptor (beta chain) was sequenced during a study of blood T cell repertoires in COVID-19. Trimming removed 1 base from V and 8 bases from J; junction bases left unmatched: 14. Germline V lookup: CDR1 LGHDT, CDR2 YNNKEL (reference sequence). The CDR3 has 17 residues. Original analysis: Quantification of nucleated cells was approximated via reference gene primer amplification. Profiling relied on immunoSEQ multiplex PCR, and the TCRdb table lists in-frame clones only, not all of them. V and J calls and clone size come straight from that table; D and trimming were deduced from the DNA. The sample contains some 220,000 clones, approximately 83% of which appear only once.

Sequenced input: peripheral blood. The origin of this receptor is a woman aged 55-70 years with acute or convalescent COVID-19. The chain employs TRBV3-1 (or the pseudogene TRBV3-2) and TRBJ2-1, with 7 bases identical to TRBD2. This CDR3 reads CASSQGVRGREAYEQFF. Written as DNA, the CDR3 is TGTGCCAGCAGCCAAGGGGTGAGAGGGAGGGAGGCCTATGAGCAGTTCTTC.